Listed below are T cell receptor beta chains from one sample, sequenced in a study of blood T cell repertoires in COVID-19. Produced via immunoSEQ multiplex PCR; TCRdb's table is partial and in-frame only. Altogether 340,000 or so clones are present, 80% to 90% being singletons, with the ten largest covering approximately 3%. The specimen was peripheral blood. These receptors came from a man younger than 40 with active or convalescent COVID-19. CDR3s include the opening cysteine and the closing phenylalanine or tryptophan. A D gene is named only where the DNA matches it firmly. Size tells how often a clone was seen (once, few, many) or the class of an expanded clone, and some rows leave it out.

D,V,J,size,DNA,CDR3
TRBD1,TRBV6-1,TRBJ2-5,.,TGTGCCAGCAGTGAGGACAGGGGGCCAGAGACCCAGTACTTC,CASSEDRGPETQYF
TRBD1,TRBV6-6,TRBJ1-1,.,TGTGCCAGCAGTTCCGACAGGGGTGAAGCTTTCTTT,CASSSDRGEAFF
.,TRBV6-2/TRBV6-3,TRBJ1-1,.,TGTGCCAGCAGTTCCAGATTGGACACTGAAGCTTTCTTT,CASSSRLDTEAFF
.,TRBV6-5,TRBJ2-7,.,TGTGCCAGCAGTTACGGGGCAGCCTACGAGCAGTACTTC,CASSYGAAYEQYF
.,TRBV30,TRBJ1-4,.,TGTGCCTGGGACTTCGGGACATTTGGTGAAAAACTGTTTTTT,CAWDFGTFGEKLFF
TRBD2,TRBV27,TRBJ2-5,.,TGTGCCAGCAGTTTAGGGACTAGCGGGCAAGAGACCCAGTACTTC,CASSLGTSGQETQYF
TRBD2,TRBV4-2,TRBJ2-3,once,TGTGCCAGCAGCCAAGAACCTAGCGGGGGGTCCCCTTTGTTTAGTACGCAGTATTTT,CASSQEPSGGSPLFSTQYF
TRBD1,TRBV5-8,TRBJ2-7,.,TGTGCCAGCAGCTTAAGACAGGGTTTTTCCGAGCAGTACTTC,CASSLRQGFSEQYF
.,TRBV5-1,TRBJ2-1,.,TGCGCCAGCAGCTTGGCCTCTAACAATGAGCAGTTCTTC,CASSLASNNEQFF
.,TRBV25-1,TRBJ1-2,.,TGTGCCAGCAGTGACAGGGTGGCAGTACGAGGCTACACCTTC,CASSDRVAVRGYTF
.,TRBV24-1,TRBJ1-2,.,TGTGCCACCAGTGATTTGCAGGGGCCCACTAACTATGGCTACACCTTC,CATSDLQGPTNYGYTF
TRBD1,TRBV7-2,TRBJ1-2,.,TGTGCCAGCAGCTTTTCACAGGGGATTGGTCTAGCTAACTATGGCTACACCTTC,CASSFSQGIGLANYGYTF
.,TRBV5-4,TRBJ2-7,.,TGTGCCAGCAGCTTACAGGGACCCTACGAGCAGTACTTC,CASSLQGPYEQYF
.,TRBV20-1,TRBJ1-1,.,TGCAGTGCTAGAGGGAGGCCTGAAGCTTTCTTT,CSARGRPEAFF
.,TRBV9,TRBJ1-1,.,TGTGCCAGCAGCCCCAGTTTGAACACTGAAGCTTTCTTT,CASSPSLNTEAFF
TRBD1,TRBV27,TRBJ2-2,.,TGTGCCAGCAGTCCGGGACCGAGGGGGCGCGGCGGGGAGCTGTTTTTT,CASSPGPRGRGGELFF
TRBD1,TRBV19,TRBJ1-2,once,TGTGCCAGTAGTGAACCGGGACAGGGGAGGTATGGCTACACCTTC,CASSEPGQGRYGYTF
TRBD1,TRBV19,TRBJ1-5,.,TGTGCCAGTAGCCCCTTCGGGACAGGGGTATTTTGGAATCAGCCCCAGCATTTT,CASSPFGTGVFWNQPQHF
.,TRBV28,TRBJ2-2,.,TGTGCCAGCAGGCACACAGGGTTTGGCACCGGGGAGCTGTTTTTT,CASRHTGFGTGELFF
.,TRBV5-4,TRBJ1-3,once,TGTGCCAGCAGTGACGCCGGGACTTTGGGGAACACCATATATTTT,CASSDAGTLGNTIYF
.,TRBV15,TRBJ2-7,.,TGTGCCACCAGCAGAGACCGCGGGCGAACCTACGAGCAGTACTTC,CATSRDRGRTYEQYF
TRBD2,TRBV6-5,TRBJ2-1,.,TGTGCCTCCGAGGGCGGGGGGGCGTACAATGAGCAGTTCTTC,CASEGGGAYNEQFF
.,TRBV30,TRBJ2-3,.,TGTGCCTGGAGTGTAACGGTCTGGACAGCCAGTAGCACAGATACGCAGTATTTT,CAWSVTVWTASSTDTQYF
TRBD1,TRBV29-1,TRBJ1-1,.,TGCAGCGCCTCAACAGGGGGAGACACTGAAGCTTTCTTT,CSASTGGDTEAFF
TRBD1,TRBV30,TRBJ1-6,.,TGTGCCTGGAGGGATACAGGGGGCTCTAATTCACCCCTCCACTTT,CAWRDTGGSNSPLHF
.,TRBV18,TRBJ2-2,.,TGTGCCAGCTCCAGGGAGGACACCGGGGAGCTGTTTTTT,CASSREDTGELFF
TRBD1,TRBV5-8,TRBJ1-3,.,TGTGCCAGCAGCCCGGGACAGGAGACTCTCTCTGGAAACACCATATATTTT,CASSPGQETLSGNTIYF
TRBD1,TRBV6-5,TRBJ2-7,.,TGTGCCAGCAGAGACAGGGGTTCCTACGAGCAGTACTTC,CASRDRGSYEQYF
.,TRBV6-2/TRBV6-3,TRBJ1-2,.,TGTGCCAGCAGTTACGAGGACAGACCTAACTATGGCTACACCTTC,CASSYEDRPNYGYTF
.,TRBV7-2,TRBJ2-3,.,TGTGCCAGCAGCCCCAGGGCCGCAGATACGCAGTATTTT,CASSPRAADTQYF
TRBD1,TRBV4-1,TRBJ1-6,.,TGCGCCAGCAGCCAAGGGACAGGGAAGAATTCACCCCTCCACTTT,CASSQGTGKNSPLHF
.,TRBV27,TRBJ2-5,.,TGTGCCAGCAGTGCGCTGTACCAAGAGACCCAGTACTTC,CASSALYQETQYF
.,TRBV6-5,TRBJ2-2,.,TGTGCCAGCAGAAACAGGGAAACCGGGGAGCTGTTTTTT,CASRNRETGELFF
TRBD2,TRBV5-1,TRBJ2-1,.,TGCGCCAGCAGCTTGGACAGCGGGGGGGCATTTGAGCAGTTCTTC,CASSLDSGGAFEQFF
.,TRBV4-3,TRBJ2-7,.,TGCGCCAGCAGCCAATATGACGGGGGGCCAAACGAGCAGTACTTC,CASSQYDGGPNEQYF
.,TRBV19,TRBJ2-3,.,TGTGCCAGTAGTATTCGGCTAGTGATGGTTTCCGCAGATACGCAGTATTTT,CASSIRLVMVSADTQYF
.,TRBV5-3,TRBJ1-1,few,TGTGCCAGAACAAATGAAGCTTTCTTT,CARTNEAFF
TRBD1,TRBV6-6,TRBJ1-4,.,TGTGCCAGCAGTTCTCCCACTGGGACAGGAGGTGAAAAACTGTTTTTT,CASSSPTGTGGEKLFF
TRBD2,TRBV4-1,TRBJ2-7,few,TGCGCCAGCAGCCTCAGGGTAGCGGGAAACACTTTGATTTACGAGCAGTACTTC,CASSLRVAGNTLIYEQYF
.,TRBV6-1,TRBJ1-1,.,TGTGCCAGCAGTGAACTCCGGAGCACTGAAGCTTTCTTT,CASSELRSTEAFF
.,TRBV6-6,TRBJ2-7,.,TGTGCCAGCAGTTACTCTAGGGGAGACAGGTCCTACGAGCAGTACTTC,CASSYSRGDRSYEQYF
.,TRBV4-3,TRBJ2-7,.,TGCGCCAGCAGCCAAGATTTCAAGAGAAACTACGAGCAGTACTTC,CASSQDFKRNYEQYF
.,TRBV6-5,TRBJ2-2,once,TGTGCCAGCAACCCACGCGGTCCCGGGGAGCTGTTTTTT,CASNPRGPGELFF
.,TRBV5-1,TRBJ2-1,.,TGCGCCAGCAACCCTAGCCCCCCTTACAATGAGCAGTTCTTC,CASNPSPPYNEQFF
.,TRBV7-8,TRBJ1-1,.,TGTGCCAGCAGCCTCAACCAACAGAAAGCTTTCTTT,CASSLNQQKAFF
.,TRBV3-1/TRBV3-2,TRBJ2-3,.,TGTGCCAGCAGCTCCCAGGGGATCACCAAGGGCACGCAGTATTTT,CASSSQGITKGTQYF